This TCR beta chain was captured in a study of blood T cell repertoires in COVID-19. Study details: Nucleic acid was either cDNA or gDNA, and it came from T cells, B-cell-depleted T cells, or PBMCs.

Germline assignment: CDR1 LNHDA and CDR2 SQIVND (reference sequence). V was shortened by 9 bases and J by 2 bases, with 19 bases between the two germline ends. The CDR3 spans 15 residues. In the authors' methods: Amplifying reference gene primers gave estimates of nucleated cell counts. Clones were read by immunoSEQ multiplex PCR, and TCRdb kept only the in-frame ones, dropping some. The V and J calls and clone size are taken from that table; D and trimming were inferred from the DNA. The sample shows approximately 200,000 clones, about four fifths of them seen only once. The TCR originated in a woman aged 40 to 50 with acute COVID-19. The chain has TRBV19 and TRBJ1-1; maybe TRBD1 (6 bases). The specimen sequenced was PBMCs or T cells enriched from blood (not recorded which). CDR3 sequence reads: CASHLTDRPNTEAFF. For the CDR3, the DNA is TGTGCCAGCCACCTTACTGACAGGCCTAACACTGAAGCTTTCTTT. Complete variable domain (other parts from reference TRBV19 and TRBJ1-1): DGGITQSPKYLFRKEGQNVTLSCEQNLNHDAMYWYRQDPGQGLRLIYYSQIVNDFQKGDIAEGYSVSREKKESFPLTVTSAQKNPTAFYLCASHLTDRPNTEAFFGQGTRLTVV.